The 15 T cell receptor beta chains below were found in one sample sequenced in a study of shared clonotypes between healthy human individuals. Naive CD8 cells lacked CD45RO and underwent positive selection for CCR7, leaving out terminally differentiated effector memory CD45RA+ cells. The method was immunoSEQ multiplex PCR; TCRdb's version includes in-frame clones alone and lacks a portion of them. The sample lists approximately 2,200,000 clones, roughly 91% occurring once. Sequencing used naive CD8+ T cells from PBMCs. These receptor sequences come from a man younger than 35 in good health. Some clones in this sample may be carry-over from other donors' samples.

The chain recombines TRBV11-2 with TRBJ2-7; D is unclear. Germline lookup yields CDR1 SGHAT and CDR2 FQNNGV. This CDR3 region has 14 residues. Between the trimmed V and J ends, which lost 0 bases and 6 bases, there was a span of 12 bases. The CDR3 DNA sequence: TGTGCCAGCAGCTTAGACCTCCGGCAAGCCGAGCAGTACTTC. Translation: CASSLDLRQAEQYF.

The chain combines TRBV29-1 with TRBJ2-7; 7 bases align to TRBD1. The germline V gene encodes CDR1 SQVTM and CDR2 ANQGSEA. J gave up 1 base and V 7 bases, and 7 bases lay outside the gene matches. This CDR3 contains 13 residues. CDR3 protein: CSGRQGLSYEQYF. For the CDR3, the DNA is TGCAGCGGCCGACAGGGCCTTTCCTACGAGCAGTACTTC.

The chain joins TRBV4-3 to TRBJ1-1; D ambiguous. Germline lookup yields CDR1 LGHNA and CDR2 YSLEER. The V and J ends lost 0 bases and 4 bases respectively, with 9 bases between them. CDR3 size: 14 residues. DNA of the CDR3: TGCGCCAGCAGCCAAGATAGGGTGCGCACTGAAGCTTTCTTT. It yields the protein CASSQDRVRTEAFF.

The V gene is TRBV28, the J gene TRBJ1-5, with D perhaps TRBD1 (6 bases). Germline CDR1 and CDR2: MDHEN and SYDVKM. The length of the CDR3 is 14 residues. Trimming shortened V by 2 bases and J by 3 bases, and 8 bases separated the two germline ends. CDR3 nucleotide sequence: TGTGCCAGCAGTTTACCAGGGGACAATCAGCCCCAGCATTTT. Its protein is CASSLPGDNQPQHF. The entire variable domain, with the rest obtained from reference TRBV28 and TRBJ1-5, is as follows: DVKVTQSSRYLVKRTGEKVFLECVQDMDHENMFWYRQDPGLGLRLIYFSYDVKMKEKGDIPEGYSVSREKKERFSLILESASTNQTSMYLCASSLPGDNQPQHFGDGTRLSIL.

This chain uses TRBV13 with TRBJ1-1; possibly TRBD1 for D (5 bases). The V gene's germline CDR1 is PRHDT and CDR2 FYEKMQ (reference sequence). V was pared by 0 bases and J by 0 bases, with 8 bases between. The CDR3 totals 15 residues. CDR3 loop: CASSLGRTMNTEAFF. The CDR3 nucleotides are TGTGCCAGCAGCTTAGGCCGGACAATGAACACTGAAGCTTTCTTT.

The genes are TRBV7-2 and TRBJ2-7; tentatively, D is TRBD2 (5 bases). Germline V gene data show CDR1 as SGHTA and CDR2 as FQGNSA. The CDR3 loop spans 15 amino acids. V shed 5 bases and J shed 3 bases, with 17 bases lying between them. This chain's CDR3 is CASSQSPGSYYEQYF. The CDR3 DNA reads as TGTGCCAGCAGCCAATCGCCGGGATCTTACTACGAGCAGTACTTC.

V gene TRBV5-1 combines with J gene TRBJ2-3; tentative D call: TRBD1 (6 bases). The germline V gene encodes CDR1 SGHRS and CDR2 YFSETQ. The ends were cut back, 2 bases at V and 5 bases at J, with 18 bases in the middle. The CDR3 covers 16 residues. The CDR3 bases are TGCGCCAGCAGCTTAACCTCAGGGACACCTAAAGATACGCAGTATTTT. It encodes CASSLTSGTPKDTQYF. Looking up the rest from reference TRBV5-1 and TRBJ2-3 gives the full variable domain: KAGVTQTPRYLIKTRGQQVTLSCSPISGHRSVSWYQQTPGQGLQFLFEYFSETQRNKGNFPGRFSGRQFSNSRSEMNVSTLELGDSALYLCASSLTSGTPKDTQYFGPGTRLTVL.

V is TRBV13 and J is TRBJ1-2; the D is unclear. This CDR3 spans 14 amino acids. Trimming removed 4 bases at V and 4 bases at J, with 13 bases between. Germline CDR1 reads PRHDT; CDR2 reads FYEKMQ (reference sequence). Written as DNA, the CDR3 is TGTGCCAGCAGCTATCGAGCGAACCTCTATGGCTACACCTTC. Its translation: CASSYRANLYGYTF.

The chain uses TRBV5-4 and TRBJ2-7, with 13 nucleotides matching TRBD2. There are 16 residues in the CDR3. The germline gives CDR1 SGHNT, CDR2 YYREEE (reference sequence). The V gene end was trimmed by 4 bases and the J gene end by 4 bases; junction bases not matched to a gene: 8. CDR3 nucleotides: TGTGCCAGCAGCCGTCTCGGGACTAGCGGGACGTACGAGCAGTACTTC. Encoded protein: CASSRLGTSGTYEQYF.

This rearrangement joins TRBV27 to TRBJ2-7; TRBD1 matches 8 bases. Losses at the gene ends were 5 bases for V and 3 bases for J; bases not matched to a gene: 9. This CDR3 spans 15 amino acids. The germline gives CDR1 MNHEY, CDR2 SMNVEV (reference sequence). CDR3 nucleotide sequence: TGTGCCAGCAGTATCCGGGACAGGCCCTACTACGAGCAGTACTTC. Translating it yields CASSIRDRPYYEQYF.

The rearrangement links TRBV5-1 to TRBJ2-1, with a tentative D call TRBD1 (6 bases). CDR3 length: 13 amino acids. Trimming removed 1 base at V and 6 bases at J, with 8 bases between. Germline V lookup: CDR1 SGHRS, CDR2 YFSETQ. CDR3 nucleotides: TGCGCCAGCAGCTTGACAGGGTTCAATGAGCAGTTCTTC. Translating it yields CASSLTGFNEQFF.

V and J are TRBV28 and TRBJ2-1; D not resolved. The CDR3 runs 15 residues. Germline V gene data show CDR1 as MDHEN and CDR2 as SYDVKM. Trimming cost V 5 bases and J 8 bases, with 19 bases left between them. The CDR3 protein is CASSKRVSTGDEQFF. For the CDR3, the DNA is TGTGCCAGCAGTAAAAGAGTCTCGACGGGCGATGAGCAGTTCTTC.

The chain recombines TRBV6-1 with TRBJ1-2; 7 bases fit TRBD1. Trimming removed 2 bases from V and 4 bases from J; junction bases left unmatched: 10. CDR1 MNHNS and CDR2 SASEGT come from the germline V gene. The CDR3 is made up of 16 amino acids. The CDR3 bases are TGTGCCAGCAGTGAACTTCGGGACAGTTGGGTCTATGGCTACACCTTC. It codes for CASSELRDSWVYGYTF.

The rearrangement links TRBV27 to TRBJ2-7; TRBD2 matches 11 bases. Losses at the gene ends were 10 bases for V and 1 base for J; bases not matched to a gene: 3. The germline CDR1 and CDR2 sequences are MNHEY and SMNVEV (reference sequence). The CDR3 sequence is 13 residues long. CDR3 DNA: TGTGCCACCGGGACTAGCGGATCCTACGAGCAGTACTTC. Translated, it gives CATGTSGSYEQYF.

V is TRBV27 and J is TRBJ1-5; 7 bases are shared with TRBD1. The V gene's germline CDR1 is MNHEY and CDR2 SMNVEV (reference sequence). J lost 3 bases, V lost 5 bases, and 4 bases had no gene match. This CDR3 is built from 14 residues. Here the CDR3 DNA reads TGTGCCAGCAGTGTGGGACAGTACAATCAGCCCCAGCATTTT. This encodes CASSVGQYNQPQHF.